This T cell receptor beta chain comes out of a study of post-analysis software for immune sequencing data. Notes on the study in general: Batch-mates among the samples co-clustered strongly by F measure. The five TRBV segments detected at higher frequency in patients than in controls included TRBV5-6, TRBV5-1 and TRBV20-1. Patients with multiple sclerosis recorded significantly lower normalized Chao1 diversity than controls, the study found.

Carried by the TCR beta cDNA libraries were unique molecular identifiers. TCRdb re-called the PCR reads through MiXCR, storing one row per CDR3 protein. The data show approximately 630,000 distinct CDR3 sequences, around 64% seen once. In the case of this clonotype: Its antigen is unidentified.

The CDR3 sequence is 16 residues long. J was trimmed by 6 bases and V by 4 bases; bases with no gene match: 6. CDR1 and CDR2 from the germline V gene are LGHDT and YNNKEL (reference sequence). Input material: blood. The origin of this receptor is a girl aged 2 to 9 with multiple sclerosis. The gene calls are TRBV3-1 and TRBJ2-2, with TRBD2 identical over 12 bases. The CDR3 DNA is TGTGCCAGCAGCCTTTCTAGCGGGAGGGCCTCCGGGGAGCTGTTTTTT. Translated, it gives CASSLSSGRASGELFF.